A selection of T cell receptor beta chains follows, all from one sample in a study of T cell repertoires in cytomegalovirus infection. MiXCR, applied by TCRdb to the reads, yields one record per CDR3 protein. The profile shows tens of thousands of distinct CDR3 sequences, more than 3% of them singletons. The specimen was PBMCs. The receptors were sampled from a human donor in good health (CMV status not recorded). Some clones in this sample may be carry-over from other donors' samples. Both conserved end residues are part of each CDR3. The D gene is left open where the match is weak. The listing skips clone size in some rows; elsewhere it reads once, few, many or a size class.

J | V | D | size | CDR3 | DNA
TRBJ1-1 | TRBV6-6 | NA | many | CASVPWRGGRGNTEAFF | TGTGCCAGCGTACCGTGGCGGGGGGGGAGGGGGAACACTGAAGCTTTCTTT
TRBJ2-5 | TRBV7-2 | NA | many | CASSPQGRGEETQYF | TGTGCCAGCAGCCCCCAGGGGCGCGGGGAAGAGACCCAGTACTTC
TRBJ1-2 | TRBV12-3/TRBV12-4 | TRBD1 | many | CASSGQGLGGYTF | TGTGCCAGCAGCGGACAGGGGTTGGGTGGCTACACCTTC
TRBJ2-7 | TRBV7-2 | TRBD1 | few | CASSLVDRGHYEQYF | TGTGCCAGCAGCTTAGTGGACAGGGGTCATTACGAGCAGTACTTC
TRBJ2-2 | TRBV10-3 | NA | many | CAISEPGQNTGELFF | TGTGCCATCAGTGAGCCGGGACAGAACACCGGGGAGCTGTTTTTT
TRBJ1-1 | TRBV7-2 | NA | few | CASSPPQVTEAFF | TGTGCCAGCAGCCCCCCACAGGTCACTGAAGCTTTCTTT
TRBJ1-5 | TRBV7-8 | NA | many | CASSLAPTDSNQPQHF | TGTGCCAGCAGCTTAGCGCCGACAGATAGCAATCAGCCCCAGCATTTT
TRBJ1-1 | TRBV29-1 | NA | many | CSVLGGYGNTEAFF | TGCAGCGTTCTAGGGGGATACGGGAACACTGAAGCTTTCTTT
TRBJ2-7 | TRBV6-2/TRBV6-3 | TRBD1 | many | CASISRTPGQGSYEQYF | TGTGCCAGCATTTCACGAACCCCGGGACAGGGCTCCTACGAGCAGTACTTC
TRBJ2-3 | TRBV11-2 | NA | many | CASSGRTDTQYF | TGTGCCAGCAGCGGACGCACAGATACGCAGTATTTT
TRBJ2-3 | TRBV7-2 | NA | NA | CAISPYGSGDTQYF | TGTGCCATAAGCCCATACGGGTCGGGGGATACGCAGTATTTT
TRBJ2-7 | TRBV7-2 | NA | many | CASSLGGLAVEQYF | TGTGCCAGCAGCTTAGGGGGACTGGCCGTCGAGCAGTACTTC
TRBJ2-7 | TRBV2 | TRBD1 | many | CASRTGGSEQYF | TGTGCCAGCAGAACAGGGGGTTCCGAGCAGTACTTC
TRBJ1-1 | TRBV7-9 | TRBD1 | many | CASSRQGTEAFF | TGTGCCAGCAGCCGACAGGGAACTGAAGCTTTCTTT
TRBJ1-1 | TRBV7-2 | TRBD1 | many | CASSFTRDSTNTEAFF | TGTGCCAGCAGCTTCACTCGGGACAGCACGAACACTGAAGCTTTCTTT
TRBJ1-6 | TRBV7-2 | NA | many | CASSLDISSYNSPLHF | TGTGCCAGCAGCCTAGACATAAGCTCCTATAATTCACCCCTCCACTTT
TRBJ2-2 | TRBV28 | TRBD2 | many | CASSFGGASTGELFF | TGTGCCAGCAGTTTCGGGGGGGCGAGTACCGGGGAGCTGTTTTTT
TRBJ2-7 | TRBV28 | NA | many | CASRSTRNPHEQYF | TGTGCCAGCAGATCGACTAGAAACCCCCACGAGCAGTACTTC
TRBJ1-1 | TRBV7-4 | NA | many | CASSLAGTEAFF | TGTGCCAGCAGCTTAGCGGGGACTGAAGCTTTCTTT
TRBJ2-3 | TRBV6-1 | NA | many | CASSYYDTQYF | TGTGCCAGCAGTTATTACGATACGCAGTATTTT
TRBJ2-2 | TRBV19 | NA | few | CASAGVKLGTGELFF | TGTGCCAGTGCCGGAGTTAAACTAGGGACCGGGGAGCTGTTTTTT
TRBJ2-7 | TRBV7-2 | NA | many | CASSLGWGIYEQYF | TGTGCCAGCAGCTTAGGTTGGGGGATCTACGAGCAGTACTTC
TRBJ2-3 | TRBV5-6 | NA | many | CASSSGGQGGSGTDTQYF | TGTGCCAGCAGCTCCGGAGGGCAAGGGGGGAGTGGAACAGATACGCAGTATTTT
TRBJ2-1 | TRBV7-3 | NA | many | CASSSSIYNEQFF | TGTGCCAGCAGCTCCTCTATATACAATGAGCAGTTCTTC
TRBJ1-5 | TRBV7-6 | TRBD1 | many | CASSAGTGYQPQHF | TGTGCCAGCAGCGCAGGGACAGGGTACCAGCCCCAGCATTTT
TRBJ2-3 | TRBV4-2 | NA | many | CASSQDPTRTDTQYF | TGTGCCAGCAGCCAAGATCCTACCCGCACAGATACGCAGTATTTT
TRBJ2-5 | TRBV7-2 | NA | many | CASSSQGAGGAATQYF | TGTGCCAGCAGCTCTCAGGGGGCGGGGGGTGCGGCGACCCAGTACTTC
TRBJ2-2 | TRBV20-1 | TRBD1 | many | CSASDRGPGGELFF | TGCAGTGCTTCGGACAGGGGGCCGGGCGGGGAGCTGTTTTTT
TRBJ2-5 | TRBV20-1 | NA | many | CSAPSPSPTQETQYF | TGCAGTGCCCCCTCCCCCAGCCCTACACAAGAGACCCAGTACTTC
TRBJ2-1 | TRBV28 | TRBD2 | NA | CASSRSGRNEQFF | TGTGCCAGCAGTCGAAGCGGGAGGAATGAGCAGTTCTTC
TRBJ2-2 | TRBV7-2 | TRBD1 | many | CASSRQGFTGELFF | TGTGCCAGCAGCCGACAGGGGTTCACCGGGGAGCTGTTTTTT
TRBJ2-1 | TRBV7-9 | NA | many | CASSLGSFEQFF | TGTGCCAGCAGCTTAGGATCCTTTGAGCAGTTCTTC
TRBJ1-3 | TRBV7-2 | TRBD1 | many | CASSFRTGLSSGNTIYF | TGTGCCAGCAGCTTCCGGACAGGGCTAAGCTCTGGAAACACCATATATTTT
TRBJ2-5 | TRBV7-1 | TRBD2 | many | CASGSLAGETQYF | TGTGCCAGCGGATCACTAGCGGGGGAGACCCAGTACTTC
TRBJ1-1 | TRBV28 | NA | many | CASSSVGVVRTEAFF | TGTGCCAGCAGTTCAGTAGGGGTCGTGAGGACTGAAGCTTTCTTT
TRBJ1-2 | TRBV12-3/TRBV12-4 | NA | many | CASSLAQGLSGYTF | TGTGCCAGCAGTTTAGCGCAGGGGTTATCTGGCTACACCTTC